The rows below give T cell receptor beta chains drawn from one sample of a study of T cell repertoires in cytomegalovirus infection. TCRdb passed the reads through MiXCR, listing each CDR3 protein once. The data contain tens of thousands of distinct CDR3 sequences, 3% to 4.5% of them singletons. Sequences were obtained from PBMCs. The source is a human donor in good health (CMV status not recorded). Some clones in this sample may be carry-over from other donors' samples. The CDR3 runs from the conserved cysteine through the conserved F or W. Each record gives: V gene, J gene, clone size, CDR3 length, D gene, CDR3 protein, CDR3 DNA. The D gene is left open where the match is weak. Size is stated for part of the rows, as once, few or many counts, or as a class when the clone is expanded.

TRBV7-8	TRBJ1-2	many	14	.	CASSLELGRQGYTF	TGTGCCAGCAGCTTAGAGTTGGGGCGGCAAGGCTACACCTTC
TRBV28	TRBJ2-3	many	13	TRBD2	CASRKRDTDTQYF	TGTGCCAGCAGGAAGCGGGACACAGATACGCAGTATTTT
TRBV7-2	TRBJ2-1	many	16	.	CASSLDRSVLGHEQFF	TGTGCCAGCAGCTTAGATCGATCCGTACTAGGCCATGAGCAGTTCTTC
TRBV6-6	TRBJ2-1	many	14	.	CASSEGPHRDEQFF	TGTGCCAGCAGTGAGGGCCCGCACAGGGATGAGCAGTTCTTC
TRBV7-6	TRBJ2-3	.	15	.	CASSLEGTNLGTQYF	TGTGCCAGCAGCTTAGAAGGAACCAACCTGGGTACGCAGTATTTT
TRBV6-8	TRBJ1-1	many	15	TRBD1	CASSDGQGGFDEAFF	TGTGCCAGCAGTGACGGACAGGGGGGTTTCGATGAAGCTTTCTTT
TRBV7-2	TRBJ2-3	many	15	TRBD2	CASSSLAGGTDTQYF	TGTGCCAGCAGCAGTCTAGCGGGGGGCACAGATACGCAGTATTTT
TRBV5-6	TRBJ2-3	many	12	.	CASSGGGDTQYF	TGTGCCAGCAGCGGTGGAGGAGATACGCAGTATTTT
TRBV11-2	TRBJ2-6	.	17	TRBD2	CASSWTRGTGGANVLTF	TGTGCCAGCTCCTGGACTAGAGGGACGGGAGGGGCCAACGTCCTGACTTTC
TRBV7-2	TRBJ2-7	many	13	TRBD2	CASNSGGDYEQYF	TGTGCCAGCAACTCCGGGGGGGACTACGAGCAGTACTTC
TRBV7-3	TRBJ2-7	few	15	.	CASSFQGGSSYEQYF	TGTGCCAGCAGCTTTCAAGGGGGGAGCTCCTACGAGCAGTACTTC
TRBV7-2	TRBJ2-5	many	13	.	CASSTGQQETQYF	TGTGCCAGCAGCACAGGACAACAAGAGACCCAGTACTTC
TRBV7-6	TRBJ1-1	many	14	.	CASSLGHLSTEAFF	TGTGCCAGCAGCTTAGGGCATCTGAGTACTGAAGCTTTCTTT
TRBV7-2	TRBJ1-1	many	14	.	CASSFGPGDTEAFF	.
TRBV2	TRBJ2-3	many	15	.	CASSEEAANTDTQYF	TGTGCCAGCAGTGAAGAAGCGGCGAACACAGATACGCAGTATTTT
TRBV12-3/TRBV12-4	TRBJ2-1	many	15	TRBD2	CASSLEVAGGPEQFF	TGTGCCAGCAGTTTAGAGGTAGCGGGGGGGCCTGAGCAGTTCTTC
TRBV7-3	TRBJ2-2	many	14	.	CASSTQGTTGELFF	TGTGCCAGCAGCACTCAGGGGACCACCGGGGAGCTGTTTTTT
TRBV11-2	TRBJ2-7	many	16	TRBD2	CASSLLPGLAIREQYF	TGTGCCAGCAGCTTACTTCCGGGACTAGCGATTCGCGAGCAGTACTTC
TRBV7-2	TRBJ2-5	many	14	.	CASSLGGGRETQYF	TGTGCCAGCAGCTTAGGGGGGGGCCGGGAGACCCAGTACTTC
TRBV6-4	TRBJ1-5	many	16	.	CASSALLGDSNQPQHF	TGTGCCAGCAGCGCCCTGTTGGGGGATAGCAATCAGCCCCAGCATTTT
TRBV20-1	TRBJ2-7	many	13	.	CSAREPRSYEQYF	TGCAGTGCTAGAGAACCACGCTCCTACGAGCAGTACTTC
TRBV7-6	TRBJ2-7	.	13	.	CASSLGSKYEQYF	TGTGCCAGCAGCTTAGGGTCAAAGTACGAGCAGTACTTC
TRBV7-2	TRBJ2-1	many	15	.	CASSLASGLYNEQFF	TGTGCCAGCAGCTTAGCGAGCGGGCTGTACAATGAGCAGTTCTTC
TRBV7-2	TRBJ1-3	many	13	.	CASKGKSGNTIYF	TGTGCCAGCAAAGGGAAATCTGGAAACACCATATATTTT
TRBV19	TRBJ2-6	.	15	TRBD1	CATLQGALGANVLTF	TGTGCCACCTTACAGGGGGCGCTTGGGGCCAACGTCCTGACTTTC
TRBV4-1	TRBJ1-2	many	15	.	CASSQDTNRERGYTF	TGCGCCAGCAGCCAAGATACCAACAGGGAGCGGGGCTACACCTTC
TRBV12-3/TRBV12-4	TRBJ2-5	many	15	TRBD1	CASRPGTGGAGTQYF	TGTGCCAGCCGCCCCGGGACAGGGGGCGCCGGGACCCAGTACTTC
TRBV28	TRBJ2-5	many	15	TRBD1	CASSPRDRVSETQYF	TGTGCCAGCAGTCCCCGGGACAGGGTTTCAGAGACCCAGTACTTC
TRBV7-2	TRBJ2-4	many	13	.	CASSLGGSDIQYF	TGTGCCAGCAGCTTAGGGGGCAGCGACATTCAGTACTTC
TRBV7-2	TRBJ2-5	.	16	TRBD2	CASSLNWQAGRETQYF	TGTGCCAGCAGCTTAAATTGGCAAGCGGGAAGAGAGACCCAGTACTTC
TRBV12-3/TRBV12-4	TRBJ2-7	many	11	.	CASSLGVEQYF	TGTGCCAGCAGTTTGGGGGTCGAGCAGTACTTC
TRBV7-2	TRBJ2-7	many	15	TRBD2	CASSLGRGGGLEQYF	TGTGCCAGCAGCTTAGGCCGGGGCGGGGGGCTTGAGCAGTACTTC
TRBV7-8	TRBJ2-5	many	14	.	CASTGSGFQETQYF	TGTGCCAGCACGGGTAGCGGATTTCAAGAGACCCAGTACTTC
TRBV7-2	TRBJ2-7	many	14	TRBD1	CASSPGTGGREQYF	TGTGCCAGCAGCCCTGGGACAGGGGGGCGGGAGCAGTACTTC
TRBV7-7	TRBJ2-1	many	16	TRBD2	CASSMLVAGVGNEQFF	TGTGCTAGCAGCATGCTGGTAGCGGGAGTTGGGAATGAGCAGTTCTTC
TRBV7-3	TRBJ1-1	many	13	.	CASKAELNTEAFF	TGTGCCAGCAAGGCAGAGTTGAACACTGAAGCTTTCTTT
TRBV7-2	TRBJ2-2	many	16	TRBD2	CASSFQSGRAQGELFF	TGTGCCAGCAGCTTTCAATCCGGGAGGGCCCAGGGGGAGCTGTTTTTT
TRBV7-2	TRBJ1-1	many	13	TRBD1	CASSFTTGVRAFF	TGTGCCAGCAGCTTCACCACAGGGGTTAGGGCTTTCTTT
TRBV27	TRBJ2-2	many	17	TRBD2	CASSFIVTSGNTGELFF	TGTGCCAGCAGTTTCATCGTTACTAGCGGAAACACCGGGGAGCTGTTTTTT
TRBV12-3/TRBV12-4	TRBJ1-2	many	13	.	CASSPGQRYGYTF	TGTGCCAGCAGCCCAGGACAGCGTTATGGCTACACCTTC
TRBV6-6	TRBJ1-6	many	15	.	CASSYPPTPGSPLHF	TGTGCCAGCAGCTACCCCCCCACACCGGGTTCACCCCTCCACTTT
TRBV7-3	TRBJ1-1	many	13	.	CASSLTRDTEAFF	TGTGCCAGCAGCTTAACGCGGGACACTGAAGCTTTCTTT
TRBV7-8	TRBJ2-3	many	16	TRBD2	CASSLATSGKTDTQYF	TGTGCCAGCAGCTTAGCGACTAGCGGGAAGACAGATACGCAGTATTTT
TRBV7-9	TRBJ2-7	many	19	TRBD2	CASSLSPGRGGSASYEQYF	TGTGCCAGCAGCTTAAGTCCTGGCCGGGGCGGGAGCGCGTCCTACGAGCAGTACTTC
TRBV18	TRBJ2-3	.	15	.	CASSPIPAATDTQYF	TGTGCCAGCTCACCAATCCCTGCAGCCACAGATACGCAGTATTTT
TRBV7-2	TRBJ1-2	many	15	TRBD1	CASSNQGAGNYGYTF	TGTGCCAGCAGCAACCAGGGGGCAGGGAACTATGGCTACACCTTC
TRBV7-2	TRBJ2-3	many	14	TRBD1	CASSLRDRADTQYF	TGTGCCAGCAGCTTACGGGACAGGGCAGATACGCAGTATTTT
TRBV28	TRBJ2-3	many	13	TRBD2	CASSLPGGATQYF	TGTGCCAGCAGCCTTCCCGGGGGGGCCACGCAGTATTTT
TRBV7-2	TRBJ1-1	many	15	.	CASSSSGSMNTEAFF	TGTGCCAGCAGCTCCTCGGGCAGCATGAACACTGAAGCTTTCTTT
TRBV29-1	TRBJ2-4	few	16	.	CSVSIPLVAAKNIQYF	TGCAGCGTCTCGATTCCTCTTGTCGCAGCCAAAAACATTCAGTACTTC
TRBV7-2	TRBJ1-2	many	14	.	CASSLSVSDYGYTF	TGTGCCAGCAGCCTCTCCGTGAGCGACTATGGCTACACCTTC
TRBV7-8	TRBJ2-5	few	14	TRBD1	CASSSGTGQETQYF	TGTGCCAGCAGTTCCGGGACAGGCCAAGAGACCCAGTACTTC
TRBV7-8	TRBJ2-3	.	11	.	CASSHTDKQYF	TGTGCCAGCAGCCACACAGATAAGCAGTATTTT
TRBV7-2	TRBJ2-3	few	14	.	CASSSQGGVDTQYF	TGTGCCAGCAGCTCCCAGGGGGGGGTAGATACGCAGTATTTT